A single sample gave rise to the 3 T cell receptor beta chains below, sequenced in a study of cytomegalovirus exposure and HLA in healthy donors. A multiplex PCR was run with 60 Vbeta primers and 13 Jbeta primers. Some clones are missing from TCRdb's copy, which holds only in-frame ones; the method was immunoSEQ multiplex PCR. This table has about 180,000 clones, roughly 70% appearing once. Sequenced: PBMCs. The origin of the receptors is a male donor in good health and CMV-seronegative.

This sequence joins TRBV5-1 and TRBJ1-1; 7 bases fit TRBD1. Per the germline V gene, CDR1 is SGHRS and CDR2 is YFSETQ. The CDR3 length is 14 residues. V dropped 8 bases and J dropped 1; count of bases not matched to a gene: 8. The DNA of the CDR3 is TGCGCCAGTAGAGACAGGGAATGGAACACTGAAGCTTTCTTT. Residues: CASRDREWNTEAFF.

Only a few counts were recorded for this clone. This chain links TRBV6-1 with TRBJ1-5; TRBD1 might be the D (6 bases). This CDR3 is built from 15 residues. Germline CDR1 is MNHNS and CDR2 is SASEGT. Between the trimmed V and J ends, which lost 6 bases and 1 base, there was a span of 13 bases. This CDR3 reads CASRRGSQSNQPQHF. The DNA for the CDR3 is TGTGCCAGCAGAAGGGGGTCTCAGAGCAATCAGCCCCAGCATTTT.

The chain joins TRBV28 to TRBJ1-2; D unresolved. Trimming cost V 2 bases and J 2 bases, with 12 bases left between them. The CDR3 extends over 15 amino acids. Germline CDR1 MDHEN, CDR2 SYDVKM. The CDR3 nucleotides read TGTGCCAGCAGTTTAGCGGTGGAGAAAAACTATGGCTACACCTTC. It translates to CASSLAVEKNYGYTF.